The 28 T cell receptor beta chains reported below all come from one sample, sequenced in a study of vaccination and CD4 T cells after COVID-19. Cultured CD4+ T cell DNA underwent sequencing with the Oncomine TCR Beta short-read assay. TCRdb processed the PCR reads anew with MiXCR; each CDR3 protein has one entry. Of approximately 20,000 distinct CDR3 sequences in the sample, about 32% were seen once. Time point in this sample: late sampling 161 to 241 days after vaccination in three convalescent patients. Described treatment: roughly 10-day PBMC culture with coronavirus spike peptide pools or control peptides (ViraFEST assay). No antigen has been identified for these receptors. Material: CD4+ T cells from blood, cultured in vitro, obtained about 7 months after SARS-CoV-2 vaccination. All receptors come from a human donor who had recovered from COVID-19.

The V call is TRBV20-1, the J call TRBJ2-3, with D unresolved. CDR1 is DFQATT and CDR2 is SNEGSKA in the germline V gene (reference sequence). The V gene lost 5 bases and the J gene lost 3 bases, with 12 bases spanning the gap. This CDR3 is 13 amino acids long. The CDR3 DNA is TGCAGTGCTGGAAACCCATCAACAGATACGCAGTATTTT. Its protein product is CSAGNPSTDTQYF.

This clonotype was observed a few times. This rearrangement joins TRBV7-9 to TRBJ2-5; D uncertain. The CDR3 loop spans 16 amino acids. The germline gives CDR1 SEHNR, CDR2 FQNEAQ (reference sequence). V dropped 1 base and J dropped 4 bases, with 16 bases sitting between them. CDR3 DNA: TGTGCCAGCAGCTTAGGGTGGTCCAAGGTGGGAGAGACCCAGTACTTC. This gives the protein CASSLGWSKVGETQYF.

The chain couples TRBV6-4 to TRBJ2-7; 8 bases agree with TRBD2. Trimming removed 2 bases from V and 2 bases from J; junction bases left unmatched: 5. CDR1 and CDR2 from the germline V gene are MRHNA and SNTAGT. The CDR3 is made up of 15 amino acids. CDR3 protein: CASSDQRETPYEQYF. The CDR3 coding sequence is TGTGCCAGCAGTGACCAGCGGGAGACCCCCTACGAGCAGTACTTC.

This clonotype was recorded a few times. The chain recombines TRBV29-1 with TRBJ2-3; a weak D match, TRBD2 (6 bases). Germline V gene sequence: CDR1 SQVTM, CDR2 ANQGSEA. The CDR3 contains 13 residues. Trimming stripped 5 bases from V and 2 bases from J, with 11 bases between. The CDR3 loop reads CSVSSGPTDTQYF. CDR3 nucleotide sequence: TGCAGCGTTAGTAGCGGACCCACAGATACGCAGTATTTT.

The chain is built from TRBV7-2 and TRBJ2-5, with D perhaps given as TRBD1 or TRBD2 (7 bases each). V was pared by 2 bases and J by 4 bases, with 11 bases between. The germline gives CDR1 SGHTA, CDR2 FQGNSA. The CDR3 contains 14 residues. CDR3 region: CASSLPGGGETQYF. DNA of the CDR3: TGTGCCAGCAGCTTACCAGGGGGGGGAGAGACCCAGTACTTC.

This clonotype was recorded a few times. Here the CDR3 reads CASVGTGNYEQYF. The CDR3 DNA is TGTGCCAGCGTAGGGACAGGAAACTACGAGCAGTACTTC. The chain couples TRBV7-9 to TRBJ2-7, with 8 bases fitting TRBD1. The CDR3 sequence is 13 residues long. CDR1 and CDR2 (germline): SEHNR, FQNEAQ (reference sequence). The V segment lost 8 bases and the J segment 3 bases; nucleotides outside the gene matches: 6.

This clonotype turned up a few times. The rearrangement joins TRBV20-1 to TRBJ2-7; D is perhaps TRBD1 (6 bases). This CDR3 has 12 residues. From germline, CDR1 is DFQATT and CDR2 SNEGSKA (reference sequence). Trimming removed 4 bases from V and 5 bases from J, with 12 bases in between. This CDR3 is CSANTGFHEQYF. The CDR3 DNA reads TGCAGTGCTAACACAGGGTTCCACGAGCAGTACTTC.

This clonotype has more than one count but fewer than ten. The V and J genes are TRBV6-1 and TRBJ2-7, with 9 bases aligning to TRBD2. This CDR3 contains 14 residues. V was clipped by 6 bases and J by 6 bases; unmatched bases: 9. The V gene's germline CDR1 is MNHNS and CDR2 SASEGT. CDR3 in amino acids: CASRNSGSALEQYF. The CDR3 region has the DNA TGTGCCAGCAGGAATAGCGGGAGCGCTCTCGAGCAGTACTTC.

This chain uses TRBV10-1 with TRBJ2-2; maybe TRBD1 (5 bases). Trimming took off 8 bases at V and 1 base at J, with 5 bases between the two ends. Germline CDR1 is WNHNN and CDR2 is SYGVQD (reference sequence). This CDR3 is built from 12 residues. CDR3 sequence (DNA): TGCGCCAGCGGACAGAACACCGGGGAGCTGTTTTTT. Translating it yields CASGQNTGELFF.

For the CDR3, the DNA is TGTGCCAGCAGTTTGGTACTAGCGGAATGGGGTGAGCAGTTCTTC. Its protein is CASSLVLAEWGEQFF. This rearrangement joins TRBV27 to TRBJ2-1; 8 bases are a match to TRBD2. The CDR3 extends over 15 amino acids. J was trimmed by 9 bases and V by 3 bases; bases with no gene match: 10. CDR1 MNHEY and CDR2 SMNVEV come from the germline V gene (reference sequence).

This clonotype was counted only a few times. The V gene is TRBV28, the J gene TRBJ1-2; D is unresolved. The V gene lost 11 bases and the J gene lost 6 bases, with 16 bases spanning the gap. This CDR3 region has 12 residues. Per the germline V gene, CDR1 is MDHEN and CDR2 is SYDVKM. Here the CDR3 reads CAVPIEGNGYTF. The CDR3 nucleotides are TGTGCCGTACCTATCGAAGGCAATGGCTACACCTTC.

In its sample, this clonotype was seen a few times. The chain uses TRBV7-9 and TRBJ2-1, with TRBD2 matching 9 bases. The germline V gene has CDR1 SEHNR and CDR2 FQNEAQ (reference sequence). The CDR3 has 17 amino acids. V dropped 4 bases and J dropped 1; count of bases not matched to a gene: 8. The CDR3 nucleotides are TGTGCCAGCAGCTCCCCATCGACTAGCGGTTCCTACAATGAGCAGTTCTTC. Translating gives CASSSPSTSGSYNEQFF.

The chain joins TRBV25-1 to TRBJ2-1; maybe TRBD1 (7 bases). V gave up 3 bases and J gave up 2 bases, with 11 bases separating them. The CDR3 has 15 residues. Germline values: CDR1 MGHDK, CDR2 SYGVNS. Here the CDR3 reads CASSERDSPYNEQFF. In DNA form, the CDR3 reads TGTGCCAGCAGTGAGCGGGACAGTCCCTACAATGAGCAGTTCTTC.

The rearrangement links TRBV4-2 to TRBJ2-1; a weak D match, TRBD2 (5 bases). The V end was cut by 3 bases, the J end by 10 bases, with 13 bases between. This CDR3 has 13 amino acids. Germline V gene lookup returns CDR1 LGHNA and CDR2 YNFKEQ. The CDR3 DNA reads TGTGCCAGCAGCCAGGACCCGGGAACCGAGCAGTTCTTC. As protein: CASSQDPGTEQFF.

The chain carries TRBV6-2 or TRBV6-3 and TRBJ2-5, with 7 bases lining up with TRBD1. J was trimmed by 4 bases and V by 9 bases; bases with no gene match: 17. Germline V lookup: CDR1 MNHEY, CDR2 SVGEGT. CDR3 size: 16 residues. CDR3: CASRRSNRGRGETQYF. CDR3 bases: TGTGCCAGTAGGAGAAGTAACAGGGGACGGGGAGAGACCCAGTACTTC.

V and J are TRBV20-1 and TRBJ2-2, with TRBD1 matching over 8 bases. Losses at the gene ends were 4 bases for V and 0 bases for J; bases not matched to a gene: 4. Germline V gene lookup returns CDR1 DFQATT and CDR2 SNEGSKA (reference sequence). This CDR3 comprises 15 residues. CDR3 sequence: CSATTGQANTGELFF. CDR3 nucleotides: TGCAGTGCTACGACGGGACAGGCGAACACCGGGGAGCTGTTTTTT.

The chain carries TRBV28 and TRBJ1-6, with TRBD1 matching over 7 bases. CDR3 length: 13 amino acids. V shed 6 bases, J shed 13 bases, and the junction held 9 bases outside the gene matches. Germline values: CDR1 MDHEN, CDR2 SYDVKM. The CDR3 loop is CASRHQGGNPLHF. CDR3 sequence (DNA): TGTGCCAGCAGACATCAGGGGGGAAATCCCCTCCACTTT.

V usage is TRBV27 and J usage is TRBJ1-6, with TRBD1 matching 9 bases. The CDR3 is 13 amino acids. Germline V gene sequence: CDR1 MNHEY, CDR2 SMNVEV (reference sequence). Trimming at V came to 7 bases and at J to 9 bases, leaving 4 bases not matched to a gene. The CDR3 region is CASMDRGLSPLHF. CDR3 sequence (DNA): TGTGCCAGCATGGACAGGGGTCTTTCACCCCTCCACTTT.

The chain links TRBV28 to TRBJ2-5; the match to TRBD2 covers 12 bases. Per the germline V gene, CDR1 is MDHEN and CDR2 is SYDVKM. J gave up 4 bases and V 6 bases, and 12 bases lay outside the gene matches. CDR3 length: 17 residues. The CDR3 coding sequence is TGTGCCAGCAGCGGCCACCTAGCGGGAGGGGGGAGAGAGACCCAGTACTTC. This codes for CASSGHLAGGGRETQYF. The full variable domain, its missing parts supplied by reference TRBV28 and TRBJ2-5, is DVKVTQSSRYLVKRTGEKVFLECVQDMDHENMFWYRQDPGLGLRLIYFSYDVKMKEKGDIPEGYSVSREKKERFSLILESASTNQTSMYLCASSGHLAGGGRETQYFGPGTRLLVL.

The chain employs TRBV28 and TRBJ1-1; D may be TRBD1 (5 bases). The V gene's germline CDR1 is MDHEN and CDR2 SYDVKM. This CDR3 spans 12 amino acids. The V end lost 3 bases, the J end lost 11 bases, and 13 bases lay between the germline ends. In nucleotides, the CDR3 is TGTGCCAGCAGTTTCTTGGGGACCGCTGCTTTCTTT. Residues: CASSFLGTAAFF.

This clonotype counts as medium-sized (0.01 to 0.1%). The chain recombines TRBV15 with TRBJ2-1; D gene uncertain. V lost 5 bases, J lost 7 bases, and 15 bases lay in between. Germline V gene lookup returns CDR1 LNHNV and CDR2 YYDKDF (reference sequence). This CDR3 spans 14 amino acids. As DNA, the CDR3 is TGTGCCACCAGCTTGGAGCTTCGGCTTAATGAGCAGTTCTTC. This translates into CATSLELRLNEQFF.

This chain uses TRBV15 with TRBJ1-2, with D perhaps matching TRBD1 (5 bases). The length of the CDR3 is 13 residues. Trimming removed 0 bases at V and 8 bases at J, with 10 bases between. CDR1 and CDR2 from the germline V gene are LNHNV and YYDKDF (reference sequence). CDR3 region: CATSRDFGDGYTF. The CDR3 DNA is TGTGCCACCAGCAGAGATTTTGGGGACGGCTACACCTTC.

The chain uses TRBV28 and TRBJ1-6, with D uncertain. Germline lookup yields CDR1 MDHEN and CDR2 SYDVKM. V was cut by 3 bases and J by 10 bases, with 4 bases left in between. CDR3 size: 11 residues. The CDR3 DNA follows: TGTGCCAGCAGTTTCTCATCACCCCTCCACTTT. Protein: CASSFSSPLHF. Combining the CDR3 with reference TRBV28 and TRBJ1-6 gives the whole variable domain DVKVTQSSRYLVKRTGEKVFLECVQDMDHENMFWYRQDPGLGLRLIYFSYDVKMKEKGDIPEGYSVSREKKERFSLILESASTNQTSMYLCASSFSSPLHFGNGTRLTVT.

The chain combines TRBV7-3 with TRBJ2-1; TRBD2 is a possible D gene (6 bases). This CDR3 comprises 13 residues. Per germline, CDR1 SGHTA and CDR2 FQGTGA. V was trimmed by 2 bases and J by 9 bases, leaving 11 bases between them. The CDR3 nucleotides are TGTGCCAGCAGCTTAGCTAGCGCTAGTGAGCAGTTCTTC. Its translation is CASSLASASEQFF.

This clonotype was found a few times. The CDR3 is CASSGRWTSGSKRQFF. The CDR3 nucleotides are TGTGCCAGCAGCGGACGGTGGACTAGCGGGAGCAAGAGGCAGTTCTTC. V gene TRBV7-9 combines with J gene TRBJ2-1; 13 positions agree with TRBD2. CDR1 SEHNR and CDR2 FQNEAQ come from the germline V gene (reference sequence). This CDR3 has 16 amino acids. J gave up 12 bases and V 5 bases, and 13 bases lay outside the gene matches.

This sequence joins TRBV6-5 and TRBJ2-1, with 9 bases matching TRBD2. Germline CDR1 is MNHEY and CDR2 is SVGAGI. V trimming: 2 bases; J trimming: 4 bases; junction bases outside the gene matches: 6. CDR3 length: 16 residues. CDR3 nucleotide sequence: TGTGCCAGCAGTTACGGGGCTAGCGGGGCGTACAATGAGCAGTTCTTC. Its translation: CASSYGASGAYNEQFF.

This sequence joins TRBV7-2 and TRBJ2-3, with D tentatively TRBD1 (5 bases). This CDR3 has 12 amino acids. The V and J ends lost 1 base and 8 bases respectively, with 7 bases between them. CDR1 and CDR2 from the germline V gene are SGHTA and FQGNSA. The DNA for the CDR3 is TGTGCCAGCAGCTTAGGTAGGGGTACGCAGTATTTT. It codes for CASSLGRGTQYF.

The chain uses TRBV7-3 and TRBJ2-3; 8 bases align to TRBD2. The CDR3 covers 15 residues. Trimming at V came to 4 bases and at J to 4 bases, leaving 7 bases not matched to a gene. Germline V lookup: CDR1 SGHTA, CDR2 FQGTGA. CDR3 sequence reads: CASSYLAGRSDTQYF. The CDR3 DNA is TGTGCCAGCAGCTACTTAGCGGGACGCTCAGATACGCAGTATTTT.